One and the same sample provided the 3 T cell receptor beta chains below, sequenced in a study of CD8 T cells in Susac syndrome (dated by TCRdb to the late 2010s). Receptor amplification or capture employed the immunoSEQ multiplex PCR assay. RNA was extracted using the RNeasy kit, and roughly 0.5 to 1 microgram was reverse transcribed with random hexamers. Using fastp at Q25 and MiXCR, TCRdb reprocessed the public reads and kept productive beta chains. Records with the same CDR3 protein are collapsed into one entry carrying the most frequent genes and DNA. Present in this sample are 200,000 to 250,000 distinct CDR3 sequences, 95% of which were seen just once. The ten largest clones take up 0.082% of the sample. The material sequenced was CD4+ T cells from PBMCs. These receptor sequences come from a human donor with multiple sclerosis.

The chain employs TRBV12-3 or TRBV12-4 and TRBJ1-1; 7 bases map to TRBD1. The CDR3 sequence is 15 residues long. The V and J ends lost 3 bases and 3 bases, in that order; junction bases with no gene match: 7. CDR3 region: CASSFASRGDTEAFF. CDR3 sequence (DNA): TGTGCCAGCAGTTTTGCGTCCAGGGGGGACACTGAAGCTTTCTTT.

The rearrangement joins TRBV10-3 to TRBJ1-5; maybe TRBD1 (5 bases). From germline, CDR1 is ENHRY and CDR2 SYGVKD. V was clipped by 4 bases and J by 7 bases, with 11 bases between them. The CDR3 is 13 amino acids. CDR3 protein: CAISGQGIQPQHF. The CDR3 DNA reads TGTGCCATCAGTGGCCAGGGAATACAGCCCCAGCATTTT.

CDR3 residues: CSAPDLFSGANVLTF. The CDR3 nucleotides read TGCAGTGCTCCAGACCTTTTTTCTGGGGCCAACGTCCTGACTTTC. This rearrangement joins TRBV20-1 to TRBJ2-6; D gene unclear. This CDR3 is 15 amino acids long. V gave up 5 bases and J gave up 1 base, with 12 bases separating them. Germline-derived CDR1 and CDR2 are DFQATT and SNEGSKA (reference sequence).